Presented here are 30 T cell receptor beta chains from one specimen sequenced in a study of cytomegalovirus exposure and HLA in healthy donors. Primers: 60 Vbeta forward and 13 Jbeta reverse. Clones were sequenced by immunoSEQ multiplex PCR, and TCRdb holds only the in-frame ones, with some missing. Of more than 95,000 clones listed, over 65% are singletons. Sequenced input: PBMCs. These receptors were obtained from a man over 45 in good health and CMV-seronegative.

V usage is TRBV5-3 and J usage is TRBJ1-4; perhaps TRBD1 as D (5 bases). TRBV5-3 is annotated as an ORF whose role is uncertain. V was trimmed by 2 bases and J by 2 bases, leaving 13 bases between them. The CDR3 is 16 residues long. The CDR3 DNA reads as TGTGCCAGAAGCTTAGTCCACAGGTGGACTAATGAAAAACTGTTTTTT. Amino acid sequence: CARSLVHRWTNEKLFF.

The chain employs TRBV28 and TRBJ1-5, with a tentative D call TRBD1 (6 bases). This CDR3 contains 14 residues. The germline gives CDR1 MDHEN, CDR2 SYDVKM. V lost 4 bases, J lost 6 bases, and 13 bases lay in between. CDR3 DNA sequence: TGTGCCAGCAGTTCCGGACAGCGGGGTCAGCCCCAGCATTTT. Translated, it gives CASSSGQRGQPQHF.

The chain links TRBV28 to TRBJ2-7; 7 positions match TRBD1. Per the germline V gene, CDR1 is MDHEN and CDR2 is SYDVKM. V dropped 6 bases and J dropped 8; count of bases not matched to a gene: 10. The CDR3 has 13 residues. The CDR3 coding sequence is TGTGCCAGCAGACGCTACAAGGGGGCCCAGCAGTACGTC. Translation: CASRRYKGAQQYV.

This chain joins TRBV5-6 and TRBJ1-5; TRBD1 agrees at 8 bases. J was trimmed by 7 bases and V by 3 bases; bases with no gene match: 6. CDR3 size: 14 residues. Germline-derived CDR1 and CDR2 are SGHDT and YYEEEE. CDR3 sequence: CASSSGTGPQPQHF. The CDR3, as DNA: TGTGCCAGCAGCTCCGGGACAGGACCACAGCCCCAGCATTTT.

This clone was counted a single time. This chain links TRBV6-1 with TRBJ1-1; D gene unclear. Germline CDR1 is MNHNS and CDR2 is SASEGT. The CDR3 consists of 16 residues. Trimming removed 2 bases at V and 1 base at J, with 14 bases between. CDR3 coding DNA: TGTGCCAGCAGTGAACAAAGTGGGTACAGGAACACTGAAGCTTTCTTT. The encoded protein is CASSEQSGYRNTEAFF.

This clone was picked up one time. V and J are TRBV18 and TRBJ2-1; TRBD1 agrees at 10 bases. The length of the CDR3 is 15 residues. Germline V gives CDR1 KGHSH, CDR2 LQKENI. V shed 5 bases, J shed 2 bases, and the junction held 3 bases outside the gene matches. CDR3 sequence: CASSTTGGTYNEQFF. The CDR3 region has the DNA TGTGCCAGCTCAACGACAGGGGGCACCTACAATGAGCAGTTCTTC.

The rearrangement links TRBV28 to TRBJ1-6; TRBD1 agrees at 8 bases. CDR1 and CDR2 from the germline V gene are MDHEN and SYDVKM. V shed 11 bases and J 7 bases; nucleotides not matched to a gene: 4. The CDR3 is made up of 12 amino acids. The CDR3 nucleotides read TGTGCCGGCGGACAGGGCAATTCACCCCTCCACTTT. It yields the protein CAGGQGNSPLHF.

The CDR3 loop reads CASSYDADRGRQPQHF. Here the CDR3 DNA reads TGTGCCAGCAGTTACGACGCGGACAGGGGTCGTCAGCCCCAGCATTTT. The chain is built from TRBV27 and TRBJ1-5; 9 bases map to TRBD1. Germline V gives CDR1 MNHEY, CDR2 SMNVEV (reference sequence). V was clipped by 4 bases and J by 6 bases; unmatched bases: 10. The CDR3 covers 16 residues.

The CDR3 region is CASSMTGTALPGYTF. The CDR3 DNA reads as TGTGCCAGCAGCATGACCGGGACAGCCCTTCCTGGCTACACCTTC. The rearrangement joins TRBV5-4 to TRBJ1-2; TRBD1 aligns across 7 bases. Germline CDR1 and CDR2: SGHNT and YYREEE (reference sequence). The CDR3 runs to 15 residues. The junction had 13 bases not matched to a gene; V was cut back by 4 bases and J by 7 bases.

V is TRBV21-1 and J is TRBJ2-7; the listed D gene, TRBD2, was not tested against the DNA. TRBV21-1 is reported as a pseudogene. CDR3 size: 13 residues. The chain's CDR3 is CASSSGGDYEQYV. As DNA, the CDR3 is TGTGCCAGCAGCAGTGGGGGGGACTACGAGCAGTACGTC.

The CDR3 sequence is CASSPQGRSGYGYTF. CDR3 in DNA: TGTGCCAGCAGTCCACAGGGAAGATCTGGCTATGGCTACACCTTC. V and J are TRBV6-4 and TRBJ1-2, with D tentatively TRBD1 (6 bases). CDR1 MRHNA and CDR2 SNTAGT come from the germline V gene. The ends were cut back, 5 bases at V and 4 bases at J, with 17 bases in the middle. The CDR3 loop spans 15 amino acids.

This chain uses TRBV6-6 with TRBJ2-3; 9 bases align to TRBD2. Looked up from germline, CDR1 is MNHNY and CDR2 is SVGAGI (reference sequence). V lost 3 bases to trimming and J lost 6 bases; unmatched junction nucleotides: 10. This CDR3 is built from 16 residues. This CDR3 is CASSYGRGGLKDTQYF. CDR3 in DNA: TGTGCCAGCAGTTATGGGCGGGGGGGCCTTAAGGATACGCAGTATTTT.

This clone was counted a single time. The rearrangement uses TRBV2 and TRBJ1-3; D is undetermined. V was trimmed by 3 bases and J by 7 bases, leaving 10 bases between them. The CDR3 spans 13 residues. CDR1 is SNHLY and CDR2 is FYNNEI in the germline V gene. Written as DNA, the CDR3 is TGTGCCAGCAGTGACCCTTTCGTTAACACCATATATTTT. Protein sequence: CASSDPFVNTIYF.

On this clone itself: Sequence at one end of the junction differs from germline and may be a read error. The chain recombines TRBV7-9 with TRBJ1-1; D gene unclear. CDR3 size: 13 residues. Germline CDR1 SEHNR, CDR2 FQNEAQ (reference sequence). The CDR3 reads CSSSYDGDAEAFF. The DNA for the CDR3 is TGTTCCAGCAGCTACGACGGGGATGCTGAAGCTTTCTTT.

CDR3 nucleotide sequence: TGTGCCGCACAGGGGGTATACAATGAGCAGTTCTTC. Its protein is CAAQGVYNEQFF. The gene calls are TRBV27 and TRBJ2-1, with 8 positions matching TRBD1. CDR1 MNHEY and CDR2 SMNVEV come from the germline V gene (reference sequence). Trimming took 11 bases from V and 4 from J; bases not matched to a gene: 4. The CDR3 has 12 residues.

A remark on this clone: One end of the junction is discordant with germline, which a read error may explain. The genes are TRBV7-2 and TRBJ1-5; unclear D gene. The CDR3 runs to 15 residues. CDR1 is SGHTA and CDR2 is FQGNSA in the germline V gene. The CDR3 region is CASSLATYSNQPQHF. The CDR3 bases are TGTGCCAGCAGCCTAGCCACCTATAGCAATCAGCCCCAGCATTTT.

This rearrangement joins TRBV7-2 to TRBJ2-2; D not resolved. From germline, CDR1 is SGHTA and CDR2 FQGNSA. The CDR3 totals 15 residues. The V and J ends lost 6 bases and 4 bases respectively, with 15 bases between them. CDR3 protein: CASRPFLPSTGELFF. The CDR3 bases are TGTGCCAGCAGACCATTCCTGCCTAGCACCGGGGAGCTGTTTTTT.

The chain uses TRBV18 and TRBJ1-6, with D uncertain. The V gene lost 1 base and the J gene lost 8 bases, with 12 bases spanning the gap. From germline, CDR1 is KGHSH and CDR2 LQKENI. This CDR3 is built from 15 residues. CDR3 sequence reads: CASSPRLVGYSPLHF. The CDR3 bases are TGTGCCAGCTCACCACGATTGGTCGGTTATTCACCCCTCCACTTT. Variable domain in full (rest from reference TRBV18 and TRBJ1-6): NAGVMQNPRHLVRRRGQEARLRCSPMKGHSHVYWYRQLPEEGLKFMVYLQKENIIDESGMPKERFSAEFPKEGPSILRIQQVVRGDSAAYFCASSPRLVGYSPLHFGNGTRLTVT.

The chain couples TRBV9 to TRBJ1-2; D not resolved. CDR1 is SGDLS, CDR2 YYNGEE, per germline. V lost 2 bases, J lost 6 bases, and 11 bases lay in between. The CDR3 length is 13 residues. The CDR3 spells CASSVTLRDGYTF. DNA of the CDR3: TGTGCCAGCAGCGTCACACTAAGAGATGGCTACACCTTC.

The chain carries TRBV15 and TRBJ2-1; 7 bases fit TRBD2. The trim removed 0 bases at V and 7 bases at J, leaving 9 bases unmatched. Per germline, CDR1 LNHNV and CDR2 YYDKDF (reference sequence). This CDR3 spans 16 amino acids. The CDR3 sequence is CATSRESASGRNEQFF. The CDR3 nucleotides are TGTGCCACCAGCAGAGAATCGGCTAGCGGTAGGAATGAGCAGTTCTTC.

The chain combines TRBV10-3 with TRBJ2-7, with 7 bases matching TRBD2. The CDR3 length is 13 residues. With V trimmed by 6 bases and J by 7 bases, 9 bases remained unmatched. Germline CDR1 ENHRY, CDR2 SYGVKD. In nucleotides, the CDR3 is TGTGCCATCAGGATGCAGGGCGGGAGAGAGCAGTACTTC. Translation: CAIRMQGGREQYF.

V usage is TRBV5-4 and J usage is TRBJ2-1, with TRBD1 identical over 10 bases. With V trimmed by 0 bases and J by 4 bases, 7 bases remained unmatched. Germline assignment: CDR1 SGHNT and CDR2 YYREEE (reference sequence). There are 17 residues in the CDR3. CDR3 DNA sequence: TGTGCCAGCAGCTTGGAACCCGGGACAGGGGAGTACAATGAGCAGTTCTTC. Protein sequence: CASSLEPGTGEYNEQFF.

This clone was picked up one time. J is TRBJ1-1 and V is TRBV7-6, with a weak D call TRBD1 (5 bases). The CDR3 extends over 15 amino acids. Trimming shortened V by 5 bases and J by 1 base, and 14 bases separated the two germline ends. The V gene's germline CDR1 is SGHVS and CDR2 FNYEAQ. Here the CDR3 DNA reads TGTGCCAGCAGCCTCGTTGTAGGGGCGAACACTGAAGCTTTCTTT. Protein: CASSLVVGANTEAFF.

The V call is TRBV7-6, the J call TRBJ2-3, with a possible D match to TRBD2 (6 bases). CDR1 and CDR2 from the germline V gene are SGHVS and FNYEAQ. Trimming stripped 1 base from V and 7 bases from J, with 18 bases between. The CDR3 contains 16 residues. CDR3: CASSLDGGPAQNTQYF. The CDR3 region has the DNA TGTGCCAGCAGCTTAGACGGGGGACCCGCTCAAAATACGCAGTATTTT.

This chain's CDR3 is CASSQGRGSYEQYF. The DNA for the CDR3 is TGCGCCAGCAGCCAAGGTAGGGGGTCCTACGAGCAGTACTTC. This chain uses TRBV4-3 with TRBJ2-7; the D gene is possibly TRBD1 (6 bases). The CDR3 has 14 residues. Trimming shortened V by 1 base and J by 1 base, and 8 bases separated the two germline ends. Per germline, CDR1 LGHNA and CDR2 YSLEER.

V is TRBV7-2 and J is TRBJ2-7; 9 bases line up with TRBD2. Germline values: CDR1 SGHTA, CDR2 FQGNSA. V lost 4 bases to trimming and J lost 5 bases; unmatched junction nucleotides: 9. The CDR3 spans 15 residues. CDR3 amino acids: CASSSIAGDLNEQYF. CDR3 sequence (DNA): TGTGCCAGCAGCTCCATAGCGGGGGACCTTAACGAGCAGTACTTC.

The V call is TRBV29-1, the J call TRBJ2-3; D is undetermined. The CDR3 extends over 12 amino acids. The germline V gene encodes CDR1 SQVTM and CDR2 ANQGSEA. Trimming removed 7 bases from V and 1 base from J, with 9 bases in between. The CDR3 DNA follows: TGCAGCGCTCTGACTGGCACAGATACGCAGTATTTT. Protein sequence: CSALTGTDTQYF.

This CDR3 is CASSPWFRDRVNNEQFF. The CDR3 nucleotides are TGTGCCAGCAGCCCTTGGTTCCGGGACAGGGTTAACAATGAGCAGTTCTTC. The rearrangement uses TRBV5-4 and TRBJ2-1; 9 nucleotides line up with TRBD1. The CDR3 has 17 residues. Trimming removed 4 bases from V and 5 bases from J; junction bases left unmatched: 13. Looked up from germline, CDR1 is SGHNT and CDR2 is YYREEE (reference sequence).

The chain has TRBV5-6 and TRBJ2-1; 10 bases match TRBD2. V trimming: 0 bases; J trimming: 3 bases; junction bases outside the gene matches: 9. The CDR3 is 18 residues long. From germline, CDR1 is SGHDT and CDR2 YYEEEE. CDR3: CASSLATMTSGYYNEQFF. The CDR3 coding sequence is TGTGCCAGCAGCTTGGCCACCATGACTAGCGGGTACTACAATGAGCAGTTCTTC. Using reference TRBV5-6 and TRBJ2-1 for the parts outside the CDR3, the full variable domain is DAGVTQSPTHLIKTRGQQVTLRCSPKSGHDTVSWYQQALGQGPQFIFQYYEEEERQRGNFPDRFSGHQFPNYSSELNVNALLLGDSALYLCASSLATMTSGYYNEQFFGPGTRLTVL.

The rearrangement uses TRBV29-1 and TRBJ2-2; TRBD2 matches at 10 bases. V trimming: 7 bases; J trimming: 6 bases; junction bases outside the gene matches: 11. Per the germline V gene, CDR1 is SQVTM and CDR2 is ANQGSEA. The CDR3 totals 15 residues. The chain's CDR3 is CSALAGTWGAGELFF. CDR3 DNA: TGCAGCGCACTAGCGGGGACATGGGGGGCCGGGGAGCTGTTTTTT.